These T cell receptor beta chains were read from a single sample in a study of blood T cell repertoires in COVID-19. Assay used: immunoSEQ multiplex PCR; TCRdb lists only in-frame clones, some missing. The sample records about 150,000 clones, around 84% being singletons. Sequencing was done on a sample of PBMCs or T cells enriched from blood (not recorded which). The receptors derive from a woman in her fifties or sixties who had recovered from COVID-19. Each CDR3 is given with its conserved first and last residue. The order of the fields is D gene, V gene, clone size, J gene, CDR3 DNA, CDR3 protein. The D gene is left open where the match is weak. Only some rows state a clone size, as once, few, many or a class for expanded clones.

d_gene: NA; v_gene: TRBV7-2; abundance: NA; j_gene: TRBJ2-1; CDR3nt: TGTGCCAGCAGCGTCCTTTCGGGTAATGAGCAGTTCTTC; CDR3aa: CASSVLSGNEQFF
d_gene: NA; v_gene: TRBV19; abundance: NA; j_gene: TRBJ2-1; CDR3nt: TGTGCCAGTAGTATGGGTTACTTAGCGGCCCGGGGCAATGAGCAGTTCTTC; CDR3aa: CASSMGYLAARGNEQFF
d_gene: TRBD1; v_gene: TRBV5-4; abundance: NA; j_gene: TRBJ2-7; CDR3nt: TGTGCCAGCAGCCCCGACAGGGACTACGAGCAGTACTTC; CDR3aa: CASSPDRDYEQYF
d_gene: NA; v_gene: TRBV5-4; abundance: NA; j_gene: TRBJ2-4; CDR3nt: TGTGCCAGCAGCTCTACCGGTCCACAAAACATTCAGTACTTC; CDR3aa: CASSSTGPQNIQYF
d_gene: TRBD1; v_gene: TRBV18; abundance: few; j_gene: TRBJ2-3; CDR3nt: TGTGCCAGCTCACCACTCTACAGGGGGCGCCAGGATACGCAGTATTTT; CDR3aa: CASSPLYRGRQDTQYF
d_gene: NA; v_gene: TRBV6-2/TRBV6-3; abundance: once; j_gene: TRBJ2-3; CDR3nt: TGTGCCAGCAGTTACCCCTTTGGAACAGCAACTAGCACAGATACGCAGTATTTT; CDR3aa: CASSYPFGTATSTDTQYF
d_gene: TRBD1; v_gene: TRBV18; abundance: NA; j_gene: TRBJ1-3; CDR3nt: TGTGCCAGCTCCTCCGGACAGGGAAGTACGAGTACCTCTGGAAACACCATATATTTT; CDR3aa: CASSSGQGSTSTSGNTIYF
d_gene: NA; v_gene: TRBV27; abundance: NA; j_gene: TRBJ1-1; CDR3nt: TGTGCCAGCAGTTTAGCTACAGTCCCGAACACTGAAGCTTTCTTT; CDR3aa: CASSLATVPNTEAFF
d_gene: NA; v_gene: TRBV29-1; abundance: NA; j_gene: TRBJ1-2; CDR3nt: TGCAGCGGATTGCGGTCGGACTATGGCTACACCTTC; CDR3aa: CSGLRSDYGYTF
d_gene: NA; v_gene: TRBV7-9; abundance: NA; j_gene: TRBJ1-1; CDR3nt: TGTGCCAGCACCCTTTTGGCAGGGAAGACTGAAGCTTTCTTT; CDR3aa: CASTLLAGKTEAFF
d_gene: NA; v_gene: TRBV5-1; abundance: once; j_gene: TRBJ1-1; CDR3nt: TGCGCCAGCAGCTTGGGCAGTCCCATGAACACTGAAGCTTTCTTT; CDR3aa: CASSLGSPMNTEAFF
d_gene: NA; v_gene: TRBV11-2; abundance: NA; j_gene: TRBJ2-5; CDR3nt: TGTGCCAGCAGCTTAGGGGCAAGCCAAGAGACCCAGTACTTC; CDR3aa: CASSLGASQETQYF
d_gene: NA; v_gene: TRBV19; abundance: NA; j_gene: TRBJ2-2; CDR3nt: TGTGCCAGTAGTATCCGTCTAGAGTCCGGGGAGCTGTTTTTT; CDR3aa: CASSIRLESGELFF
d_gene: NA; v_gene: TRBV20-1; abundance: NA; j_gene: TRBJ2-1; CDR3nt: TGCAGTGCTTTTAACAATGAGCAGTTCTTC; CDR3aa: CSAFNNEQFF
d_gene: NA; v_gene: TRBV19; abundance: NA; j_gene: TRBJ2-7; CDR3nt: TGTGCCAGTAGCCGCGCGTCAGCGGGCTCATCGTACGAGCAGTACTTC; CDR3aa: CASSRASAGSSYEQYF
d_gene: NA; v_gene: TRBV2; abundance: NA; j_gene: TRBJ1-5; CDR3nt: TGTGCCAGCAAAAGAAACGACTATCAGCCCCAGCATTTT; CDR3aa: CASKRNDYQPQHF
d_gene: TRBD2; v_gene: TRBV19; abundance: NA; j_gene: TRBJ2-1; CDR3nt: TGTGCCAGTAGAGAGGGACTAGCGGGAGGGCGTGAGCAGTTCTTC; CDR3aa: CASREGLAGGREQFF
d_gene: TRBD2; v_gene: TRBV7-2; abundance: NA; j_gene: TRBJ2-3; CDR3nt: TGTGCCAGCAGAAAACCTGTTGCTGGGACTAGCGGGGGGACGCAGTATTTT; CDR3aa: CASRKPVAGTSGGTQYF
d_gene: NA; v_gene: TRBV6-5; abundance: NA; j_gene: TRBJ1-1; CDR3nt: TGTGCCAGCAGTCAAACAGGGAACACTGAAGCTTTCTTT; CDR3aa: CASSQTGNTEAFF
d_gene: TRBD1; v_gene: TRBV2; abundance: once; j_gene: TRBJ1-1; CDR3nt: TGTGCCAGCAGTTTGGACAGGGACAACCGGGGAGCTTTCTTT; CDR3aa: CASSLDRDNRGAFF
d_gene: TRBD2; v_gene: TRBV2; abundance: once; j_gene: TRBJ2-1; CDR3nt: TGTGCCAGCGAGACTAGCGGGGGGGCCCGTGAGCAGTTCTTC; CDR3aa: CASETSGGAREQFF
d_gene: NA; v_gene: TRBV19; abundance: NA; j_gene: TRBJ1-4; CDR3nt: TGTGCCAGTAGTATAGATCGGGGGGGCCAAATTTTT; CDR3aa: CASSIDRGGQIF
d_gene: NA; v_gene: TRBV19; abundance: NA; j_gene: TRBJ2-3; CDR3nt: TGTGCCAGTAGTTACCAGGGTTTTAGCACAGATACGCAGTATTTT; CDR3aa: CASSYQGFSTDTQYF
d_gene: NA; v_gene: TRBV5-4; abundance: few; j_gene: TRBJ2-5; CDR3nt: TGTGCCAGCAGCTTAATTCAGCGCCAAGAGACCCAGTACTTC; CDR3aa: CASSLIQRQETQYF
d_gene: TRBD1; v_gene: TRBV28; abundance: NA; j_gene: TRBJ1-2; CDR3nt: TGTGCCAGCAGGTCGACAGGGTCCAATGGCTACACCTTC; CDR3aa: CASRSTGSNGYTF
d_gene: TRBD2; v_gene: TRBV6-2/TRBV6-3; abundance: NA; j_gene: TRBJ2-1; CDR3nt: TGTGCCAGCAGTTACTCTCGCGGGGGGGGAAGCAATGAGCAGTTCTTC; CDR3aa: CASSYSRGGGSNEQFF
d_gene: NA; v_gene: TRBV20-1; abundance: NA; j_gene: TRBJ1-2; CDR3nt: TGCAGTGCTAGAGCGGGCTATGGCTACACCTTC; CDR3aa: CSARAGYGYTF
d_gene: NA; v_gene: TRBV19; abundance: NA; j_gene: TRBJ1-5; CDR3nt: TGTGCCAGTAGCGGAGAGGTTGGTCAGCCCCAGCATTTT; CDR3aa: CASSGEVGQPQHF
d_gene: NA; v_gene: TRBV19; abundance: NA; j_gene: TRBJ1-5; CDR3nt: TGTGCCAGTAGGTCGTCCGAACTCGGCAATCAGCCCCAGCATTTT; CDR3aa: CASRSSELGNQPQHF